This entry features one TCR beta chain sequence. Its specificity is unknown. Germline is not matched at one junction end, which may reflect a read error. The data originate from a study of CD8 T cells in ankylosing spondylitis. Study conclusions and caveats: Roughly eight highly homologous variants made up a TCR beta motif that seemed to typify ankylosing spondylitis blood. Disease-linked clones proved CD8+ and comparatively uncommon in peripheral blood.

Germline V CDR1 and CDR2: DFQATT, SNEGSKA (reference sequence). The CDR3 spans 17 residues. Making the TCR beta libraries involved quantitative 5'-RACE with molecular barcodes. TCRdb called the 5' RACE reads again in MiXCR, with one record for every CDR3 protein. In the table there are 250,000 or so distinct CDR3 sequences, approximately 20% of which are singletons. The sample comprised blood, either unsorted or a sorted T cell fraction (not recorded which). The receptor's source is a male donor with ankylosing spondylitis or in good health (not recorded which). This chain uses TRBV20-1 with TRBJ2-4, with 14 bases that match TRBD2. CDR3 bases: TGCTGTGCCCGAGGACTAGCGGGAGGAGGAGCCAAAAACATTCAGTACTTC. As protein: CCARGLAGGGAKNIQYF.